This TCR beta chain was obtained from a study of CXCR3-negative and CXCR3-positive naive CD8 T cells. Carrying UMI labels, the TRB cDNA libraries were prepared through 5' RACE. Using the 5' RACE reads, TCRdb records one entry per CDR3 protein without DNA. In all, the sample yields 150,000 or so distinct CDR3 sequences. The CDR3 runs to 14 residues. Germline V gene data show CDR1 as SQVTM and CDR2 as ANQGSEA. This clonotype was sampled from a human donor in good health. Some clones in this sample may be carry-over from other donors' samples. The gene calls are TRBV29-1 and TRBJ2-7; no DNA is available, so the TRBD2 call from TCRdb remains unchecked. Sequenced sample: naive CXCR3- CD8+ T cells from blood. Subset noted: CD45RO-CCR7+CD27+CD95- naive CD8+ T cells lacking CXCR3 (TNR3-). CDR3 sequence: CSVKAGGRSYEQYF.